The sample holds a few counts of the clone carrying this TCR beta chain. This CDR3 is built from 14 residues. Germline V CDR1 and CDR2: ENHRY, SYGVKD. This entry belongs to a study of blood T cells in healthy people across ages. Total RNA was isolated from each sample in quantities of at least 6 micrograms. A second PCR, run for about 6 to 11 cycles, used a sample-barcoded 5' primer plus a J-beta primer mix. MiXCR, run by TCRdb on the 5' RACE reads, gives a single entry per CDR3 protein. This sample has fewer than 650,000 distinct CDR3 sequences; around 27% occur once, and the top ten carry 3% to 4.5%. These data were also reused for a study on T cells of mothers and their children.

Sequenced input: blood. This clonotype was sampled from a boy aged 2-15 years in good health. The rearrangement uses TRBV10-3 and TRBJ2-5; TRBD2 matches 8 bases. The DNA end is more similar to TRBJ2-1, so the J call may be wrong. The CDR3 region is CAISTSGVEYEQFF. The CDR3 DNA reads TGTGCCATCAGTACTAGCGGAGTGGAATATGAGCAGTTCTTC.